This is a list of T cell receptor beta chains from one sample in a study of OX40 agonist ivuxolimab in advanced cancers. Data came from immunoSEQ multiplex PCR; TCRdb stores just in-frame clones and leaves some out. Among 39,000 or so clones listed, more than 75% were seen once. Material: CD4+ or CD8+ T cells sorted from blood, obtained in a trial of the OX40 agonist ivuxolimab. The source of these receptors is an adult with an advanced solid tumor such as melanoma, head and neck, liver or kidney cancer. Both conserved end residues are part of each CDR3. Each record gives: J gene, D gene, V gene, CDR3 DNA, CDR3 protein. A D gene is named only where the DNA matches it firmly.

TRBJ1-5 NA TRBV2 TGTGCCAGCAGTGAGGGGTACGGGCAGCCCCAGCATTTT CASSEGYGQPQHF
TRBJ1-2 TRBD1 TRBV6-6 TGTGCCAGCAGTCCCCGGACAGGGGGCGTTGGCTACACCTTC CASSPRTGGVGYTF
TRBJ2-5 TRBD2 TRBV7-9 TGTGCCAGCAGCACCTCTTCCCGGGACTACGATCGGGAGACCCAGTACTTC CASSTSSRDYDRETQYF
TRBJ2-5 NA TRBV29-1 TGCAGCGTTGAGGGGCAGGGGACTATCAGGACCCAGTACTTC CSVEGQGTIRTQYF
TRBJ1-6 NA TRBV7-9 TGTGCCAGCAGCTGGGGTCTGGGGTCAGGGAATTCACCCCTCCACTTT CASSWGLGSGNSPLHF
TRBJ2-7 TRBD2 TRBV6-1 TGTGCCAGCAGTGATGACTTAGCGGGAGGAGGGAACGAGCAGTACTTC CASSDDLAGGGNEQYF
TRBJ1-2 TRBD1 TRBV11-1 TGTGCCAGCAGCAGATCTGACAGGGGAAATGGCTACACCTTC CASSRSDRGNGYTF
TRBJ2-1 TRBD2 TRBV18 TGTGCCAGCTCACTTACTAGCGGAACCTACAATGAGCAGTTCTTC CASSLTSGTYNEQFF
TRBJ2-2 TRBD1 TRBV9 TGTGCCAGCAGAAGACAGGGGAACACCGGGGAGCTGTTTTTT CASRRQGNTGELFF
TRBJ1-1 NA TRBV29-1 TGCAGCGTTGAGACCCTCAGGGAGACCGCGGCTTTCTTT CSVETLRETAAFF
TRBJ2-3 NA TRBV5-1 TGCGCCAGCAGCTTGGAATCAGATACGCAGTATTTT CASSLESDTQYF
TRBJ1-4 TRBD1 TRBV5-4 TGTGCCAGCAGACCAGACAGGGGCGCAGGTGAAAAACTGTTTTTT CASRPDRGAGEKLFF
TRBJ1-1 NA TRBV21-1 TGTGCCAGCAGCAAGCGGGGTACTGAAGCTTTCTTT CASSKRGTEAFF
TRBJ1-5 NA TRBV6-5 TGTGCCAGCAGTTACCCCAGGACAGTGAAAGATCAGCCCCAGCATTTT CASSYPRTVKDQPQHF
TRBJ2-4 NA TRBV2 TGTGCCAGCGAGAGGGGCAGCGAAAACATTCAGTACTTC CASERGSENIQYF
TRBJ2-2 TRBD2 TRBV19 TGTGCCAGTAGTCCGTACACTAGCGGGAGGGCCGGGGAGCTGTTTTTT CASSPYTSGRAGELFF
TRBJ2-7 NA TRBV12-5 TGTGCTAGCAGACTCCGGGAGCAAGGGTATCACGAGCAGTACTTC CASRLREQGYHEQYF
TRBJ2-7 NA TRBV7-9 TGTGCCAGCAGCTCGCCGAAAACGTCGGTCGAGCAGTACTTC CASSSPKTSVEQYF
TRBJ2-1 NA TRBV6-6 TGTGCCAGCAGTTTCGTAGCGGATGAGCAGTTCTTC CASSFVADEQFF
TRBJ2-6 NA TRBV6-4 TGTGCCAGCAGCCCTGAGGCCTCTGGGGCCAACGTCCTGACTTTC CASSPEASGANVLTF